What follows are 10 T cell receptor beta chains derived from one specimen sequenced in a study of identical twins. TCRdb called the 5' RACE reads again in MiXCR, with one record for every CDR3 protein. The table lists around 530,000 distinct CDR3 sequences, 15% of them singletons. This same sample was also part of a study on yellow fever vaccine responses in identical twins.

The sequenced sample was CD4+ T cells sorted from blood. These receptors came from a woman between 18 and 29 years old in good health.

This clonotype was picked up a small number of times. V and J are TRBV7-9 and TRBJ2-7; D may be TRBD2 (5 bases). The germline CDR1 and CDR2 sequences are SEHNR and FQNEAQ (reference sequence). The CDR3 runs 14 residues. V was pared by 4 bases and J by 8 bases, with 18 bases between. CDR3 sequence (DNA): TGTGCCAGCAGCTGGGAAACCGGGATCAGAAAGCAGTACTTC. Protein sequence: CASSWETGIRKQYF. The full variable domain, rest sourced from reference TRBV7-9 and TRBJ2-7, is DTGVSQNPRHKITKRGQNVTFRCDPISEHNRLYWYRQTLGQGPEFLTYFQNEAQLEKSRLLSDRFSAERPKGSFSTLEIQRTEQGDSAMYLCASSWETGIRKQYFGPGTRLTVT.

The chain joins TRBV6-2 or TRBV6-3 to TRBJ2-3; D might be TRBD2 (6 bases). Trimming took 2 bases from V and 2 from J, leaving 11 bases between them. The CDR3 spans 15 residues. The germline gives CDR1 MNHEY, CDR2 SVGEGT. The DNA of the CDR3 is TGTGCCAGCAGTTACGGCGGGGCCCACACAGATACGCAGTATTTT. Amino acid sequence: CASSYGGAHTDTQYF.

J is TRBJ1-4 and V is TRBV5-1, with a tentative D call TRBD1 (5 bases). The V and J ends lost 0 bases and 8 bases respectively, with 17 bases between them. The CDR3 loop spans 16 amino acids. Germline loops: CDR1 SGHRS, CDR2 YFSETQ. This CDR3 reads CASSLEGGGGGEKLFF. The DNA for the CDR3 is TGCGCCAGCAGCTTGGAGGGTGGCGGGGGAGGCGAAAAACTGTTTTTT.

With regard to this clonotype: An end of the junction differs from the germline gene, which may be a read error. The V gene is TRBV5-1, the J gene TRBJ2-4; TRBD2 agrees at 9 bases. Germline CDR1 SGHRS, CDR2 YFSETQ. CDR3 length equals 16 residues. The CDR3 DNA sequence: TGCTCCAGCAGCTCTGGTGCTAGCGGGAAAGAAAACATTCAGTACTTC. This translates into CSSSSGASGKENIQYF.

This clonotype was recorded a few times. J is TRBJ1-2 and V is TRBV10-3; unclear D gene. The CDR3 has 13 residues. V shed 4 bases and J shed 8 bases, with 14 bases lying between them. The germline V gene encodes CDR1 ENHRY and CDR2 SYGVKD. CDR3 residues: CAISGTDLGGYTF. In nucleotides, the CDR3 is TGTGCCATCAGTGGGACGGACTTAGGCGGCTACACCTTC.

The V call is TRBV10-3, the J call TRBJ1-1; 9 positions agree with TRBD1. The CDR3 length is 12 residues. The germline V gene has CDR1 ENHRY and CDR2 SYGVKD. Germline trimming cut 8 bases from V and 5 bases from J; bases unmatched to any gene: 3. In DNA, the CDR3 is TGTGCCATCCGGGACAGGGAAACTGAAGCTTTCTTT. Protein: CAIRDRETEAFF.

This clonotype was found a few times. This chain joins TRBV20-1 and TRBJ2-1; 7 bases agree with TRBD2. This CDR3 spans 12 amino acids. Germline V CDR1 and CDR2: DFQATT, SNEGSKA (reference sequence). V lost 4 bases, J lost 9 bases, and 6 bases stayed unmatched. CDR3 sequence: CSAKLGGGEQFF. In DNA, the CDR3 is TGCAGTGCTAAACTAGGCGGGGGTGAGCAGTTCTTC.

This clonotype has just a few counts. The junction does not match germline at one end; this may be a read error. The chain joins TRBV7-2 to TRBJ2-3, with D maybe TRBD2 (6 bases). CDR1 is SGHTA, CDR2 FQGNSA, per germline. The CDR3 is 12 residues long. DNA of the CDR3: TGTGCCAGCAGCTTGGGACTGGCCCCATCAGGTTTT. Encoded protein: CASSLGLAPSGF. Combining the CDR3 with reference TRBV7-2 and TRBJ2-3 gives the whole variable domain GAGVSQSPSNKVTEKGKDVELRCDPISGHTALYWYRQSLGQGLEFLIYFQGNSAPDKSGLPSDRFSAERTGGSVSTLTIQRTQQEDSAVYLCASSLGLAPSGFGPGTRLTVL.

The chain joins TRBV18 to TRBJ1-1; D is possibly TRBD1 (6 bases). Germline assignment: CDR1 KGHSH and CDR2 LQKENI. CDR3 size: 16 residues. V lost 5 bases and J lost 1, with 17 bases in between. The CDR3 coding sequence is TGTGCCAGCTCAAAACTCCCGGGACAAGAGAACACTGAAGCTTTCTTT. Its translation: CASSKLPGQENTEAFF. Together with reference TRBV18 and TRBJ1-1, the CDR3 gives the full variable domain: NAGVMQNPRHLVRRRGQEARLRCSPMKGHSHVYWYRQLPEEGLKFMVYLQKENIIDESGMPKERFSAEFPKEGPSILRIQQVVRGDSAAYFCASSKLPGQENTEAFFGQGTRLTVV.

This clonotype was counted between two and nine times. The chain combines TRBV5-1 with TRBJ2-3; 11 bases agree with TRBD2. V lost 6 bases to trimming and J lost 5 bases; unmatched junction nucleotides: 11. The CDR3 length is 16 residues. The V gene's germline CDR1 is SGHRS and CDR2 YFSETQ. This CDR3 is CASNFGRLAGRDTQYF. CDR3 DNA: TGCGCCAGCAATTTCGGTAGACTAGCGGGAAGAGATACGCAGTATTTT.